The 31 T cell receptor beta chains reported below all come from one sample, sequenced in a study of cytomegalovirus exposure and HLA in healthy donors. Researchers ran the PCR with 60 Vbeta and 13 Jbeta primers. Assay used: immunoSEQ multiplex PCR; TCRdb lists only in-frame clones, some missing. The profile shows about 150,000 clones, around 77% of them singletons. Sequenced material: PBMCs. Receptors were obtained from a young man in good health and CMV-seronegative.

This chain uses TRBV6-1 with TRBJ1-2, with TRBD1 matching over 9 bases. This CDR3 has 14 residues. The germline V gene encodes CDR1 MNHNS and CDR2 SASEGT. The V gene end was trimmed by 2 bases and the J gene end by 6 bases; junction bases not matched to a gene: 4. This CDR3 is CASSELGQGDGYTF. The CDR3 DNA reads as TGTGCCAGCAGTGAACTGGGACAGGGCGATGGCTACACCTTC.

The chain joins TRBV29-1 to TRBJ2-7, with 9 bases lining up with TRBD1. Germline CDR1 is SQVTM and CDR2 is ANQGSEA. The CDR3 contains 15 residues. V was clipped by 1 base and J by 5 bases; unmatched bases: 9. DNA of the CDR3: TGCAGCGTTGAAGCGGGGCCGGGACAGGGCCACGAGCAGTACTTC. This codes for CSVEAGPGQGHEQYF.

In its sample, this clone was seen a few times. The chain uses TRBV6-6 and TRBJ1-4; TRBD1 agrees at 9 bases. The CDR3 is 13 residues long. The ends lost 11 bases at V and 8 bases at J; junction bases unmatched: 9. Germline CDR1 MNHNY, CDR2 SVGAGI (reference sequence). For the CDR3, the DNA is TGTGCCGCCGCCGGGACAGGGTACGAAAAACTGTTTTTT. Protein sequence: CAAAGTGYEKLFF.

The chain links TRBV19 to TRBJ1-2; possible D gene TRBD1, 6 bases. The CDR3 is 12 residues long. Trimming took 4 bases from V and 6 from J, leaving 9 bases between them. Germline-derived CDR1 and CDR2 are LNHDA and SQIVND (reference sequence). The CDR3 region has the DNA TGTGCCAGTAGTACCTACAGGGATGGCTACACCTTC. Translating gives CASSTYRDGYTF.

The chain recombines TRBV10-3 with TRBJ2-3; 9 bases are shared with TRBD2. This CDR3 has 15 residues. V lost 4 bases, J lost 2 bases, and 4 bases stayed unmatched. The V gene's germline CDR1 is ENHRY and CDR2 SYGVKD. CDR3 sequence: CAISVSGRSTDTQYF. Here the CDR3 DNA reads TGTGCCATCAGTGTGAGCGGGAGGTCCACAGATACGCAGTATTTT.

The CDR3 coding sequence is TGCGCCAGCAGTGAGGGGGGGGATACGCAGTATTTT. This encodes CASSEGGDTQYF. The chain links TRBV10-1 to TRBJ2-3, with D possibly being TRBD2 (6 bases). Trimming shortened V by 2 bases and J by 6 bases, and 6 bases separated the two germline ends. The CDR3 runs 12 residues. CDR1 is WNHNN and CDR2 is SYGVQD in the germline V gene (reference sequence).

The chain uses TRBV2 and TRBJ2-7, with D unresolved. Germline CDR1 reads SNHLY; CDR2 reads FYNNEI. Trimming took off 0 bases at V and 4 bases at J, with 7 bases between the two ends. The CDR3 has 13 residues. The CDR3 DNA is TGTGCCAGCAGTGAAGCCCCGGTGTACGAGCAGTACTTC. This translates into CASSEAPVYEQYF.

This clone was counted once. This rearrangement joins TRBV5-6 to TRBJ2-5; D is ambiguous. The germline V and J ends were trimmed by 0 bases and 0 bases, with 12 bases remaining between them. Germline V CDR1 and CDR2: SGHDT, YYEEEE. The CDR3 runs 16 residues. The CDR3 DNA follows: TGTGCCAGCAGCTTGGCCGTGTTCCAGAACCAAGAGACCCAGTACTTC. Translation gives CASSLAVFQNQETQYF.

This chain links TRBV10-3 with TRBJ2-3; 8 bases match TRBD2. Germline CDR1 ENHRY, CDR2 SYGVKD. V lost 3 bases, J lost 5 bases, and 10 bases stayed unmatched. The CDR3 spans 16 residues. CDR3 nucleotide sequence: TGTGCCATCAGTGATTTCTCTGCGGGAGGCCAAGATACGCAGTATTTT. This gives the protein CAISDFSAGGQDTQYF.

CDR3 DNA sequence: TGTGCCAGCAGTCAAGGACAGACTGAAGCTTTCTTT. It is translated as CASSQGQTEAFF. The chain combines TRBV27 with TRBJ1-1, with D possibly matching TRBD1 (6 bases). The germline V gene has CDR1 MNHEY and CDR2 SMNVEV (reference sequence). Trimming left V 5 bases short and J 5 bases short, with 9 bases between. The CDR3 is 12 amino acids.

The genes are TRBV27 and TRBJ2-7; 11 nucleotides match TRBD2. The CDR3 has 15 amino acids. The germline CDR1 and CDR2 sequences are MNHEY and SMNVEV (reference sequence). V shed 4 bases and J 3 bases; nucleotides not matched to a gene: 5. The CDR3 is CASSSGLAGFYEQYF. In nucleotides, the CDR3 is TGTGCCAGCAGTTCCGGACTAGCGGGCTTCTACGAGCAGTACTTC.

The J gene is TRBJ2-3, the V gene TRBV18; no reliable D call. This CDR3 is built from 17 residues. Germline lookup yields CDR1 KGHSH and CDR2 LQKENI. V was trimmed by 1 base and J by 4 bases, leaving 18 bases between them. CDR3 in DNA: TGTGCCAGCTCACCACTTCTCTCAACCAGGTATCCAGATACGCAGTATTTT. Amino acids: CASSPLLSTRYPDTQYF.

The rearrangement uses TRBV18 and TRBJ2-7; D might be TRBD1 (5 bases). The CDR3 is 14 amino acids. Germline lookup yields CDR1 KGHSH and CDR2 LQKENI. Trimming took off 6 bases at V and 3 bases at J, with 15 bases between the two ends. The CDR3 DNA reads as TGTGCCAGCTCCCAGACAGAGAACCACTACGAGCAGTACTTC. Translated: CASSQTENHYEQYF.

V and J are TRBV11-2 and TRBJ2-7, with D unclear. This CDR3 comprises 16 residues. Trimming pared 0 bases from V and 2 bases from J, leaving 14 bases between. The germline V gene has CDR1 SGHAT and CDR2 FQNNGV. Written as DNA, the CDR3 is TGTGCCAGCAGCTTAGATACCCCGACTTCGACCTACGAGCAGTACTTC. Encoded protein: CASSLDTPTSTYEQYF.

V usage is TRBV7-6 and J usage is TRBJ2-3; 9 positions agree with TRBD2. The CDR3 runs 19 residues. Looked up from germline, CDR1 is SGHVS and CDR2 is FNYEAQ. V lost 4 bases, J lost 0 bases, and 14 bases stayed unmatched. The CDR3 loop reads CASSSRRLAEHTSTDTQYF. Here the CDR3 DNA reads TGTGCCAGCAGCTCCAGGAGACTAGCGGAACACACTAGCACAGATACGCAGTATTTT.

Points on this clone: A read error may produce the germline difference seen at one junction end. The J gene is TRBJ1-5, the V gene TRBV7-9, with D possibly matching TRBD1 (6 bases). Germline values: CDR1 SEHNR, CDR2 FQNEAQ (reference sequence). CDR3 size: 16 residues. In DNA form, the CDR3 reads TGTTCCAGCAGCTCGAAGGAGGGGGGGGATAATCAGCCCCAGCATTTT. It encodes CSSSSKEGGDNQPQHF.

A few counts support this clone. The rearrangement uses TRBV27 and TRBJ2-1, with 7 positions matching TRBD2. The CDR3 is 15 residues long. Trimming took 6 bases from V and 4 from J; bases not matched to a gene: 9. CDR1 and CDR2 (germline): MNHEY, SMNVEV (reference sequence). CDR3 nucleotide sequence: TGTGCCAGCAGGAGGATCGGGGGGAGATACAATGAGCAGTTCTTC. This translates into CASRRIGGRYNEQFF.

The rearrangement uses TRBV2 and TRBJ2-7, with TRBD1 matching 8 bases. Germline CDR1 is SNHLY and CDR2 is FYNNEI. The V gene end was trimmed by 3 bases and the J gene end by 6 bases; junction bases not matched to a gene: 7. This CDR3 spans 14 amino acids. The CDR3 DNA follows: TGTGCCAGCAGTGATCAGGGGGCAGGGGGCGAGCAGTACTTC. This gives the protein CASSDQGAGGEQYF.

The rearrangement links TRBV27 to TRBJ2-1, with D maybe TRBD2 (5 bases). CDR3 size: 15 residues. V was shortened by 1 base and J by 1 base, with 8 bases between the two germline ends. The germline CDR1 and CDR2 sequences are MNHEY and SMNVEV (reference sequence). Here the CDR3 DNA reads TGTGCCAGCAGTTTATTAGGACTGTCCTACAATGAGCAGTTCTTC. This sequence encodes CASSLLGLSYNEQFF.

This chain joins TRBV6-1 and TRBJ2-7; TRBD2 agrees at 11 bases. The junction had 6 bases not matched to a gene; V was cut back by 2 bases and J by 6 bases. The length of the CDR3 is 15 residues. Germline values: CDR1 MNHNS, CDR2 SASEGT. The chain's CDR3 is CASSELAGGSPEQYF. Written as DNA, the CDR3 is TGTGCCAGCAGTGAATTAGCGGGAGGGAGCCCCGAGCAGTACTTC.

This chain connects TRBV5-1 to TRBJ1-1; D unresolved. The length of the CDR3 is 14 residues. CDR1 is SGHRS and CDR2 is YFSETQ in the germline V gene. With 6 bases removed from V and 3 bases from J, the gap between germline ends came to 15 bases. The CDR3 sequence is CASKREGRDTEAFF. The CDR3, as DNA: TGCGCCAGCAAGAGAGAAGGCCGGGACACTGAAGCTTTCTTT.

This CDR3 reads CAWSVISTNTEAFF. CDR3 DNA sequence: TGTGCCTGGAGTGTAATCAGTACGAACACTGAAGCTTTCTTT. The V call is TRBV30, the J call TRBJ1-1; D call uncertain. The CDR3 contains 14 residues. CDR1 is GTSNPN and CDR2 is SVGIG in the germline V gene (reference sequence). The V end lost 0 bases, the J end lost 1 base, and 9 bases lay between the germline ends.

The chain uses TRBV7-9 and TRBJ2-5; unclear D gene. Trimming shortened V by 5 bases and J by 2 bases, and 9 bases separated the two germline ends. Germline V gene sequence: CDR1 SEHNR, CDR2 FQNEAQ (reference sequence). This CDR3 comprises 13 residues. The CDR3 reads CASSPHTQETQYF. The CDR3 coding sequence is TGTGCCAGCAGCCCCCACACGCAAGAGACCCAGTACTTC.

As for this clone: The same CDR3 also results from other DNA sequences found in this sample. The V call is TRBV9, the J call TRBJ2-2, with 15 bases that match TRBD2. The germline CDR1 and CDR2 sequences are SGDLS and YYNGEE. V lost 3 bases, J lost 7 bases, and 4 bases stayed unmatched. The CDR3 loop spans 16 amino acids. For the CDR3, the DNA is TGTGCCAGCAGCGCCGGACTAGCGGGAGGGCGCGGGGAGCTGTTTTTT. Translated: CASSAGLAGGRGELFF.

J is TRBJ2-3 and V is TRBV6-6, with 13 bases identical to TRBD2. Germline V gene data show CDR1 as MNHNY and CDR2 as SVGAGI (reference sequence). The CDR3 consists of 15 residues. Trimming at V came to 5 bases and at J to 5 bases, leaving 4 bases not matched to a gene. CDR3 in amino acids: CASSHGLAGVDTQYF. The CDR3 DNA is TGTGCCAGCAGTCACGGACTAGCGGGAGTAGATACGCAGTATTTT.

This chain links TRBV7-9 with TRBJ2-7, with D possibly matching TRBD2 (6 bases). Germline values: CDR1 SEHNR, CDR2 FQNEAQ (reference sequence). Between the trimmed V and J ends, which lost 4 bases and 0 bases, there was a span of 13 bases. This CDR3 is 15 amino acids long. DNA for the CDR3: TGTGCCAGCAGCTCGACTAGAGGGCCCTCCTACGAGCAGTACTTC. Translation gives CASSSTRGPSYEQYF. The whole variable domain, remainder taken from reference TRBV7-9 and TRBJ2-7, is DTGVSQNPRHKITKRGQNVTFRCDPISEHNRLYWYRQTLGQGPEFLTYFQNEAQLEKSRLLSDRFSAERPKGSFSTLEIQRTEQGDSAMYLCASSSTRGPSYEQYFGPGTRLTVT.

The chain is built from TRBV4-2 and TRBJ2-7, with 12 bases that match TRBD2. The length of the CDR3 is 16 residues. Trimming at V came to 4 bases and at J to 2 bases, leaving 6 bases not matched to a gene. CDR1 is LGHNA and CDR2 is YNFKEQ in the germline V gene. CDR3 protein: CASSRTRLAGAYEQYF. The CDR3 DNA sequence: TGTGCCAGCAGCCGGACACGACTAGCGGGAGCCTACGAGCAGTACTTC.

This chain links TRBV10-2 with TRBJ2-7; D possibly corresponds to TRBD1 (6 bases). The germline gives CDR1 WSHSY, CDR2 SAAADI. The CDR3 runs 13 residues. Trimming shortened V by 10 bases and J by 5 bases, and 18 bases separated the two germline ends. CDR3 in amino acids: CAITDRLNDEQYF. The CDR3 DNA reads TGCGCCATCACCGACAGGCTTAACGACGAGCAGTACTTC.

The table lists this clone with a few counts. V and J are TRBV11-2 and TRBJ2-7; TRBD1 is a possible D gene (6 bases). Trimming pared 2 bases from V and 4 bases from J, leaving 18 bases between. Germline V CDR1 and CDR2: SGHAT, FQNNGV. CDR3 size: 16 residues. The CDR3 loop is CASSLSPADRTYEQYF. The DNA of the CDR3 is TGTGCCAGCAGCTTAAGTCCCGCGGACAGAACGTACGAGCAGTACTTC.

A few counts support this clone. This chain uses TRBV10-3 with TRBJ2-1, with 14 bases aligning to TRBD2. The CDR3 is made up of 20 amino acids. V gave up 6 bases and J gave up 7 bases; unmatched junction bases: 20. The germline CDR1 and CDR2 sequences are ENHRY and SYGVKD. CDR3: CAIRGGPGTSGSILGNEQFF. CDR3 DNA: TGTGCCATCAGGGGGGGGCCCGGGACTAGCGGGAGCATCCTAGGGAATGAGCAGTTCTTC.

The chain has TRBV9 and TRBJ2-7; 12 bases align to TRBD2. Germline CDR1 SGDLS, CDR2 YYNGEE. V shed 4 bases, J shed 4 bases, and the junction held 9 bases outside the gene matches. The CDR3 covers 16 residues. Written as DNA, the CDR3 is TGTGCCAGCAGCTCTCGACTAGCGGGAGAACCATACGAGCAGTACTTC. Residues: CASSSRLAGEPYEQYF.